Below are 11 T cell receptor beta chains sequenced from a single sample in a study of cytomegalovirus exposure and HLA in healthy donors. PCR amplification relied on 60 Vbeta primers (plus 13 Jbeta primers). The protocol was immunoSEQ multiplex PCR, while the TCRdb copy is restricted to in-frame clones and leaves out a portion. The sample lists approximately 160,000 clones, about 76% occurring once. The sample taken for sequencing was PBMCs. These receptors were collected from a male donor in good health and CMV-seropositive.

This clone was recorded a few times. The chain combines TRBV6-1 with TRBJ1-5; 8 bases fit TRBD1. Trimming cost V 6 bases and J 4 bases; bases outside gene matches: 2. The CDR3 extends over 13 amino acids. Germline values: CDR1 MNHNS, CDR2 SASEGT. This chain's CDR3 is CASRTGENQPQHF. Written as DNA, the CDR3 is TGTGCCAGCAGGACAGGGGAGAATCAGCCCCAGCATTTT.

The chain has TRBV19 and TRBJ1-5; the D gene is possibly TRBD1 (6 bases). The CDR3 has 15 residues. CDR1 is LNHDA and CDR2 is SQIVND in the germline V gene (reference sequence). V was trimmed by 7 bases and J by 4 bases, leaving 17 bases between them. The CDR3 is CASTPSDRQNQPQHF. Here the CDR3 DNA reads TGTGCCAGTACTCCCTCGGACAGACAGAATCAGCCCCAGCATTTT. Complete variable domain (other parts from reference TRBV19 and TRBJ1-5): DGGITQSPKYLFRKEGQNVTLSCEQNLNHDAMYWYRQDPGQGLRLIYYSQIVNDFQKGDIAEGYSVSREKKESFPLTVTSAQKNPTAFYLCASTPSDRQNQPQHFGDGTRLSIL.

This clone was seen only a few times. The chain employs TRBV4-2 and TRBJ2-3; TRBD2 agrees at 13 bases. The CDR3 has 17 amino acids. V was clipped by 0 bases and J by 2 bases; unmatched bases: 2. Per the germline V gene, CDR1 is LGHNA and CDR2 is YNFKEQ. CDR3: CASSQDGLAGDTDTQYF. For the CDR3, the DNA is TGTGCCAGCAGCCAAGACGGACTAGCGGGGGACACAGATACGCAGTATTTT.

This clone was observed a single time. The gene calls are TRBV5-1 and TRBJ2-5; the D gene is possibly TRBD2 (6 bases). The CDR3 extends over 15 amino acids. Trimming cost V 0 bases and J 2 bases, with 11 bases left between them. From germline, CDR1 is SGHRS and CDR2 YFSETQ. CDR3 in amino acids: CASSLASAIQETQYF. CDR3 DNA sequence: TGCGCCAGCAGCTTGGCTAGCGCCATTCAAGAGACCCAGTACTTC.

This clone was detected only once. The rearrangement links TRBV19 to TRBJ2-7; TRBD2 matches 9 bases. The V gene end was trimmed by 3 bases and the J gene end by 2 bases; junction bases not matched to a gene: 8. Germline V lookup: CDR1 LNHDA, CDR2 SQIVND (reference sequence). The CDR3 is 16 residues long. CDR3 sequence (DNA): TGTGCCAGTAGTATTGGTGGGCTAGCGGGAACCTACGAGCAGTACTTC. Translation: CASSIGGLAGTYEQYF.

This chain links TRBV5-1 with TRBJ1-1, with D perhaps TRBD1 (6 bases). The CDR3 sequence is 14 residues long. Looked up from germline, CDR1 is SGHRS and CDR2 is YFSETQ. V was clipped by 0 bases and J by 5 bases, with 11 bases between them. The DNA of the CDR3 is TGCGCCAGCAGCTTGGACAGGGTTTATACTGAAGCTTTCTTT. Translation: CASSLDRVYTEAFF.

J is TRBJ2-3 and V is TRBV11-3, with 11 nucleotides matching TRBD2. The V gene's germline CDR1 is SGHNT and CDR2 YENEEA. This CDR3 has 17 amino acids. J gave up 7 bases and V 1 base, and 10 bases lay outside the gene matches. The CDR3 region has the DNA TGTGCCAGCAGCTTAGGCCCCCCCGCTAGCGGGGGGTATACGCAGTATTTT. This encodes CASSLGPPASGGYTQYF.

The chain combines TRBV7-9 with TRBJ1-1; 7 bases fit TRBD1. Trimming removed 3 bases from V and 8 bases from J; junction bases left unmatched: 3. The CDR3 is 12 amino acids. Germline CDR1 SEHNR, CDR2 FQNEAQ (reference sequence). DNA of the CDR3: TGTGCCAGCAGCTTGACAGGGAGGGAAGCTTTCTTT. Protein sequence: CASSLTGREAFF.

This clone was found a few times. The chain couples TRBV5-5 to TRBJ2-2; D is perhaps TRBD1 (7 bases). Germline loops: CDR1 SGHKS, CDR2 YYEKEE (reference sequence). The CDR3 spans 14 residues. Trimming removed 2 bases at V and 7 bases at J, with 12 bases between. The CDR3 region is CASSFQGGGGELFF. As DNA, the CDR3 is TGTGCCAGCAGCTTCCAGGGGGGTGGCGGGGAGCTGTTTTTT.

This chain uses TRBV7-8 with TRBJ2-5, with TRBD1 matching 7 bases. The germline CDR1 and CDR2 sequences are SGHVS and FQNEAQ. The CDR3 consists of 16 residues. V dropped 4 bases and J dropped 4; count of bases not matched to a gene: 12. CDR3: CASSSPGTDPRETQYF. The CDR3 bases are TGTGCCAGCAGCTCCCCCGGGACAGACCCTCGAGAGACCCAGTACTTC.

In this sample, this clone turned up a few times. The genes are TRBV10-3 and TRBJ1-1; D is undetermined. Germline CDR1 ENHRY, CDR2 SYGVKD. Trimming stripped 11 bases from V and 5 bases from J, with 18 bases between. The CDR3 totals 13 residues. The CDR3: CAGKTDSGTEAFF. In nucleotides, the CDR3 is TGTGCCGGAAAAACAGACTCGGGGACTGAAGCTTTCTTT.